This T cell receptor (beta chain) was obtained from a study of post-analysis software for immune sequencing data. The overall study: The study covered relapsing-remitting, secondary progressive and progressive-relapsing courses of multiple sclerosis.

The CDR3 sequence is 14 residues long. Germline-derived CDR1 and CDR2 are LGHDT and YNNKEL (reference sequence). V lost 0 bases, J lost 8 bases, and 2 bases stayed unmatched. Whole-study findings and limits: Elevated frequency relative to controls characterized about 5 TRBV segments in patients, TRBV5-6, TRBV5-1 and TRBV20-1 among them. When compared against controls, multiple sclerosis patients showed significantly lower normalized Chao1 diversity. Those samples that were prepared in the same batch co-clustered strongly by F measure.

About this clonotype itself: Its specificity is not known.

Built from TCR beta cDNA, the libraries had unique molecular identifiers in them. Input of about 0.95 to 11 million T cells yielded roughly 530,000 cDNA molecules. TCRdb recomputed calls from the PCR reads with MiXCR, one row per CDR3 protein. The repertoire holds 450,000 to 700,000 distinct CDR3 sequences, with roughly two fifths as singletons. Sequences were obtained from blood. The chain has TRBV3-1 and TRBJ2-1, with TRBD2 identical over 9 bases. The receptor was derived from a girl aged 5 to 17 with multiple sclerosis. CDR3 sequence reads: CASSQEAGGHEQFF. The CDR3 DNA follows: TGTGCCAGCAGCCAAGAAGCGGGAGGCCATGAGCAGTTCTTC.